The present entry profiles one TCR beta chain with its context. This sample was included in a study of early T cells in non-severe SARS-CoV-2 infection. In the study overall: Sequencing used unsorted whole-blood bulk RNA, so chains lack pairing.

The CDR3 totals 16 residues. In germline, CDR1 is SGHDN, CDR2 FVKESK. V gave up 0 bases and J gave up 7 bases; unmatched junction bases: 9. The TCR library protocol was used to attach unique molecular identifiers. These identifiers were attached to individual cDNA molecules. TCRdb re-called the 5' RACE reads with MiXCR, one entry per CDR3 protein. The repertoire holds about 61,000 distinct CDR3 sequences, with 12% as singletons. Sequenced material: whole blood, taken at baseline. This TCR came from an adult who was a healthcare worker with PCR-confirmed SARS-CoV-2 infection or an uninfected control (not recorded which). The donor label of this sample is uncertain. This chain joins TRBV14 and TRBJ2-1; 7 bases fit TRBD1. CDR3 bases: TGTGCCAGCAGCCAAGATTTCGAGACAGGGCCGAATGAGCAGTTCTTC. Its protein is CASSQDFETGPNEQFF. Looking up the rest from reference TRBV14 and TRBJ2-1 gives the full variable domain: EAGVTQFPSHSVIEKGQTVTLRCDPISGHDNLYWYRRVMGKEIKFLLHFVKESKQDESGMPNNRFLAERTGGTYSTLKVQPAELEDSGVYFCASSQDFETGPNEQFFGPGTRLTVL.